What follows are 14 T cell receptor beta chains derived from one specimen sequenced in a study of blood T cell repertoires in COVID-19. Generated by immunoSEQ multiplex PCR, the TCRdb table keeps only in-frame clones and is missing some. The sample lists some 250,000 clones, around three quarters occurring once. Sequenced input: peripheral blood. These receptors originate from a woman at least 80 years old with acute or convalescent COVID-19.

The chain joins TRBV30 to TRBJ1-1, with TRBD1 matching 7 bases. This CDR3 contains 14 residues. The V segment lost 2 bases and the J segment 3 bases; nucleotides outside the gene matches: 6. Germline CDR1 and CDR2: GTSNPN and SVGIG (reference sequence). The CDR3, as DNA: TGTGCCTGGAGTATAGAGGGGGCGGACACTGAAGCTTTCTTT. As protein: CAWSIEGADTEAFF.

The V and J genes are TRBV24-1 and TRBJ2-3, with 10 bases aligning to TRBD2. With V trimmed by 12 bases and J by 13 bases, 18 bases remained unmatched. Germline assignment: CDR1 KGHDR and CDR2 SFDVKD. The CDR3 totals 14 residues. This CDR3 reads CAPTALATSGVEYF. The CDR3 coding sequence is TGTGCCCCCACCGCTCTAGCAACTAGCGGGGTAGAGTATTTT.

The chain recombines TRBV3-1 (or the pseudogene TRBV3-2) with TRBJ1-2; 8 bases align to TRBD1. Per germline, CDR1 LGHDT and CDR2 YNNKEL (reference sequence). The CDR3 has 17 amino acids. With 5 bases clipped from V and 4 bases from J, the junction kept 15 bases outside the gene matches. CDR3 sequence: CASSTHPAGGSGYGYTF. The CDR3, as DNA: TGTGCCAGCAGCACGCACCCTGCAGGGGGCAGTGGCTATGGCTACACCTTC.

The chain couples TRBV11-2 to TRBJ1-1; possibly TRBD1 for D (6 bases). Germline lookup yields CDR1 SGHAT and CDR2 FQNNGV. This CDR3 has 16 amino acids. V was pared by 5 bases and J by 5 bases, with 21 bases between. In DNA, the CDR3 is TGTGCCAGCAGCCCCGCGAAAGGGGGAGGGAGGACTGAAGCTTTCTTT. The encoded protein is CASSPAKGGGRTEAFF. The variable domain in full, completed from reference TRBV11-2 and TRBJ1-1, reads EAGVAQSPRYKIIEKRQSVAFWCNPISGHATLYWYQQILGQGPKLLIQFQNNGVVDDSQLPKDRFSAERLKGVDSTLKIQPAKLEDSAVYLCASSPAKGGGRTEAFFGQGTRLTVV.

This sequence joins TRBV5-6 and TRBJ2-5; D perhaps matches TRBD1 (7 bases). The CDR3 loop spans 14 amino acids. The germline V gene has CDR1 SGHDT and CDR2 YYEEEE. Trimming cost V 4 bases and J 1 base, with 11 bases left between them. DNA for the CDR3: TGTGCCAGCAGCCGCGGGACAGCCCAAGAGACCCAGTACTTC. This translates into CASSRGTAQETQYF.

This chain joins TRBV5-1 and TRBJ2-1, with a tentative D call TRBD1 (5 bases). From germline, CDR1 is SGHRS and CDR2 YFSETQ. The V end lost 2 bases, the J end lost 0 bases, and 9 bases lay between the germline ends. The CDR3 totals 15 residues. This CDR3 is CASSFPRDSYNEQFF. CDR3 bases: TGCGCCAGCAGCTTTCCCAGGGACTCCTACAATGAGCAGTTCTTC.

The chain uses TRBV5-5 and TRBJ1-5; D possibly corresponds to TRBD1 (5 bases). Per germline, CDR1 SGHKS and CDR2 YYEKEE (reference sequence). V was trimmed by 4 bases and J by 0 bases, leaving 11 bases between them. This CDR3 is 15 amino acids long. In DNA form, the CDR3 reads TGTGCCAGCAGCCCCGGTAGGGGTAGCAATCAGCCCCAGCATTTT. Amino acid sequence: CASSPGRGSNQPQHF.

This chain uses TRBV7-2 with TRBJ2-2; D is perhaps TRBD2 (6 bases). CDR3 length: 15 residues. From germline, CDR1 is SGHTA and CDR2 FQGNSA. The V and J ends lost 4 bases and 4 bases respectively, with 13 bases between them. The CDR3, as DNA: TGTGCCAGCAGCTGGTCGGGAGTGAGCACCGGGGAGCTGTTTTTT. Its protein product is CASSWSGVSTGELFF.

The chain combines TRBV21-1 with TRBJ2-7; whether TRBD1, the table's D call, matches the DNA was not checked. TRBV21-1 is a documented pseudogene. The CDR3 length is 15 residues. In DNA form, the CDR3 reads TGTGCCAGCAGCAAAGTATACAAGGGGACCTACGAGCAGTACTTC. This gives the protein CASSKVYKGTYEQYF.

This clone showed up just once. The genes are TRBV4-1 and TRBJ1-1, with D unresolved. The germline CDR1 and CDR2 sequences are MGHRA and YSYEKL. Trimming took 5 bases from V and 5 from J, leaving 27 bases between them. CDR3 length: 18 residues. The CDR3 DNA follows: TGCGCCAGCAGCGTTTGGTTCACCCCTGTCTCAACACCAACTGAAGCTTTCTTT. It encodes CASSVWFTPVSTPTEAFF.

V usage is TRBV9 and J usage is TRBJ2-2; 10 bases are shared with TRBD2. The length of the CDR3 is 18 residues. The germline gives CDR1 SGDLS, CDR2 YYNGEE. V shed 0 bases and J 5 bases; nucleotides not matched to a gene: 10. CDR3 region: CASSVGTAGGPLTGELFF. DNA of the CDR3: TGTGCCAGCAGCGTAGGGACAGCGGGGGGGCCGCTTACCGGGGAGCTGTTTTTT.

This clone was counted between two and nine times. J is TRBJ2-4 and V is TRBV9, with no clear D. Germline V gene lookup returns CDR1 SGDLS and CDR2 YYNGEE. The CDR3 covers 17 residues. Trimming removed 0 bases at V and 3 bases at J, with 16 bases between. The CDR3 spells CASSVDPTPPGKNIQYF. The CDR3 DNA reads TGTGCCAGCAGCGTAGATCCTACCCCCCCTGGCAAAAACATTCAGTACTTC.

The chain joins TRBV5-1 to TRBJ1-3; 8 bases are a match to TRBD1. CDR3 size: 15 residues. The V gene's germline CDR1 is SGHRS and CDR2 YFSETQ. Trimming at V came to 4 bases and at J to 3 bases, leaving 6 bases not matched to a gene. The CDR3, as DNA: TGCGCCAGCAGCATGGACAGGGCGGGTGGAAACACCATATATTTT. Protein: CASSMDRAGGNTIYF.

The chain carries TRBV27 and TRBJ2-1; D is unresolved. V was clipped by 0 bases and J by 0 bases, with 9 bases between them. The germline CDR1 and CDR2 sequences are MNHEY and SMNVEV (reference sequence). The CDR3 loop spans 16 amino acids. This CDR3 is CASSLSSLSSYNEQFF. In DNA, the CDR3 is TGTGCCAGCAGTTTATCCTCCCTAAGCTCCTACAATGAGCAGTTCTTC.